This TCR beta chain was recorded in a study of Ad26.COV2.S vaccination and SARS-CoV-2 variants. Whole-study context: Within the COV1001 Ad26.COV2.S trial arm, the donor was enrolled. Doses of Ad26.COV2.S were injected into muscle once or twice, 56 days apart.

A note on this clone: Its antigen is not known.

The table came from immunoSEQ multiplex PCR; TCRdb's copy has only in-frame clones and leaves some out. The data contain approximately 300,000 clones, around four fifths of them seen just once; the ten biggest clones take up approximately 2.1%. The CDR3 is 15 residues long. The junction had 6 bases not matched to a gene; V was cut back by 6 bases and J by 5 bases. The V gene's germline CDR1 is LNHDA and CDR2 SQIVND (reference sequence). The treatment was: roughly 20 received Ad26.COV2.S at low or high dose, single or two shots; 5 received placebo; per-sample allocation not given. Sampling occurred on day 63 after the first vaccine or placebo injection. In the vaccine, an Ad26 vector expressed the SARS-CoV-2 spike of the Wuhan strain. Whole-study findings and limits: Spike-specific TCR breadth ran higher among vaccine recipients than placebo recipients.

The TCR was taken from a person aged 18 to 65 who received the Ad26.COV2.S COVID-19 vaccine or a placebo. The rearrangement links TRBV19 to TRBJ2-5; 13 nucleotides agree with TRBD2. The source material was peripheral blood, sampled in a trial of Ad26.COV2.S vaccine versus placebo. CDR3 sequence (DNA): TGTGCCAGTAGACCTGGACTAGCGGGGGCGGAGACCCAGTACTTC. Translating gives CASRPGLAGAETQYF.